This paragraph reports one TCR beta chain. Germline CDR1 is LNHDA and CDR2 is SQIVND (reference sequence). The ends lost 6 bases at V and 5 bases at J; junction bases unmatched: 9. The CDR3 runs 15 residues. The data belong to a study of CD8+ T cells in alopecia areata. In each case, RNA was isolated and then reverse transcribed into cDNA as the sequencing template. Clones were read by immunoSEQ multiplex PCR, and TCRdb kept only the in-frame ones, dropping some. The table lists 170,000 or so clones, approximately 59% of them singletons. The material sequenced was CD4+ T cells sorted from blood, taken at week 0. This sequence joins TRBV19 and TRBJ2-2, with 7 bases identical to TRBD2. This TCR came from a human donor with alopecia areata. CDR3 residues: CASSITLGGTGELFF. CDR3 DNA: TGTGCCAGTAGCATAACGCTGGGAGGGACCGGGGAGCTGTTTTTT.